This note documents a single T cell receptor beta chain sequence. CDR3 length: 14 residues. Germline CDR1 SGHRS, CDR2 YFSETQ. Trimming removed 4 bases from V and 6 bases from J; junction bases left unmatched: 4. Membership in each cohort depended on participant-reported clinical history. Clones were read by immunoSEQ multiplex PCR, and TCRdb kept only the in-frame ones, dropping some. The sample shows about 160,000 clones, around 85% of them seen only once. The entry originates in a study of blood T cell repertoires in COVID-19. Across the whole study: COVID-19 samples, acute and convalescent, were from the United States, Italy and Spain. T cells, B-cell-depleted T cells, or PBMCs provided the cDNA or gDNA that served as material.

The clonotype was recovered from a middle-aged woman with acute COVID-19. The genes are TRBV5-1 and TRBJ2-3; 11 nucleotides match TRBD2. Sequencing used PBMCs or T cells enriched from blood (not recorded which). The CDR3 nucleotides are TGCGCCAGCAGCAGGACTAGCGGGTTTGATACGCAGTATTTT. It codes for CASSRTSGFDTQYF.